Presented here are 19 T cell receptor beta chains from one specimen sequenced in a study of OX40 agonist ivuxolimab in advanced cancers. Profiling relied on immunoSEQ multiplex PCR, and the TCRdb table lists in-frame clones only, not all of them. The sample shows under 60,000 clones, 80% to 85% of them seen only once. The source material was CD4+ or CD8+ T cells sorted from blood, sampled in a trial of the OX40 agonist ivuxolimab. The receptors stem from an adult with an advanced solid tumor such as melanoma, head and neck, liver or kidney cancer.

V gene TRBV2 combines with J gene TRBJ2-5; the D call may be TRBD1 or TRBD2 (5 bases each). Germline V gives CDR1 SNHLY, CDR2 FYNNEI. This CDR3 has 17 amino acids. V was pared by 4 bases and J by 1 base, with 19 bases between. The CDR3, as DNA: TGTGCCAGCAGTGGGCAGGGTTCCGGGGTTTTCCAAGAGACCCAGTACTTC. This encodes CASSGQGSGVFQETQYF.

The V call is TRBV6-5, the J call TRBJ1-4; no definite D call. V lost 6 bases, J lost 10 bases, and 15 bases lay in between. CDR3 length: 13 amino acids. The germline gives CDR1 MNHEY, CDR2 SVGAGI. For the CDR3, the DNA is TGTGCCAGCAGCCTTGGTCAGAACGGAAAACTGTTTTTT. Amino acids: CASSLGQNGKLFF.

The J gene is TRBJ1-6, the V gene TRBV5-1; D perhaps matches TRBD1 (5 bases). Germline lookup yields CDR1 SGHRS and CDR2 YFSETQ. This CDR3 has 14 residues. Trimming took 2 bases from V and 7 from J, leaving 10 bases between them. The CDR3 DNA reads as TGCGCCAGCAGCTTATCAGAGGGGAATTCACCCCTCCACTTT. Residues: CASSLSEGNSPLHF.

V usage is TRBV28 and J usage is TRBJ2-2, with a tentative D call TRBD1 (6 bases). V was cut by 4 bases and J by 3 bases, with 12 bases left in between. The CDR3 totals 15 residues. In germline, CDR1 is MDHEN, CDR2 SYDVKM. The CDR3 is CASSSGDSDTGELFF. CDR3 DNA: TGTGCCAGCAGTTCAGGGGATTCGGACACCGGGGAGCTGTTTTTT.

The J gene is TRBJ2-1, the V gene TRBV7-9; D remains ambiguous. The CDR3 is 12 residues long. V was cut by 5 bases and J by 16 bases, with 18 bases left in between. In germline, CDR1 is SEHNR, CDR2 FQNEAQ (reference sequence). The CDR3 region has the DNA TGTGCCAGCAGCCCGAATGCAGACCCCCACTTCTTC. Amino acid sequence: CASSPNADPHFF. Drawing the rest from reference TRBV7-9 and TRBJ2-1, the complete variable domain is DTGVSQNPRHKITKRGQNVTFRCDPISEHNRLYWYRQTLGQGPEFLTYFQNEAQLEKSRLLSDRFSAERPKGSFSTLEIQRTEQGDSAMYLCASSPNADPHFFGPGTRLTVL.

The CDR3 region is CAWVRRMNNEQFF. The CDR3, as DNA: TGTGCCTGGGTGAGGCGGATGAACAATGAGCAGTTCTTC. V and J are TRBV30 and TRBJ2-1; no definite D call. The germline V and J ends were trimmed by 5 bases and 5 bases, with 13 bases remaining between them. The CDR3 sequence is 13 residues long. Germline-derived CDR1 and CDR2 are GTSNPN and SVGIG (reference sequence).

The chain couples TRBV5-1 to TRBJ2-3, with 10 nucleotides matching TRBD2. V gave up 4 bases and J gave up 0 bases; unmatched junction bases: 8. Looked up from germline, CDR1 is SGHRS and CDR2 is YFSETQ. CDR3 length equals 17 residues. The chain's CDR3 is CASSKVSGGASTDTQYF. The CDR3 region has the DNA TGCGCCAGCAGCAAAGTAAGCGGGGGGGCGAGCACAGATACGCAGTATTTT.

This clone was found once. The chain is built from TRBV11-1 and TRBJ2-4; TRBD1 is a possible D gene (5 bases). Deletions cut 5 bases from V and 5 bases from J, with 13 bases between. This CDR3 comprises 14 residues. Per the germline V gene, CDR1 is SGHAT and CDR2 is FQDESV (reference sequence). The CDR3 sequence is CASSRGQGENIQYF. The CDR3 bases are TGTGCCAGCAGCCGTGGGCAGGGCGAAAACATTCAGTACTTC.

The rearrangement links TRBV11-3 to TRBJ2-1; the D gene is possibly TRBD2 (6 bases). V lost 3 bases and J lost 6, with 15 bases in between. The CDR3 runs to 15 residues. Germline V gene data show CDR1 as SGHNT and CDR2 as YENEEA. The CDR3, as DNA: TGTGCCAGCAGCTTTGGAGGGGCTAGAGGCAATGAGCAGTTCTTC. It codes for CASSFGGARGNEQFF.

This clone was detected once. The CDR3 nucleotides are TGTGCCAGCAGCTTAGCCAAAGGCACCGCGGGAAACACCATATATTTT. Protein: CASSLAKGTAGNTIYF. The chain has TRBV7-9 and TRBJ1-3, with D uncertain. With 0 bases removed from V and 4 bases from J, the gap between germline ends came to 13 bases. From germline, CDR1 is SEHNR and CDR2 FQNEAQ (reference sequence). This CDR3 region has 16 residues.

The rearrangement uses TRBV29-1 and TRBJ2-4; D is undetermined. Germline V gives CDR1 SQVTM, CDR2 ANQGSEA. The CDR3 loop spans 11 amino acids. Trimming pared 6 bases from V and 16 bases from J, leaving 19 bases between. The CDR3 region has the DNA TGCAGCGTGGGGTCGGCGTCGAGTCAATACTTC. Translation: CSVGSASSQYF. The full variable domain, its missing parts supplied by reference TRBV29-1 and TRBJ2-4, is SAVISQKPSRDICQRGTSLTIQCQVDSQVTMMFWYRQQPGQSLTLIATANQGSEATYESGFVIDKFPISRPNLTFSTLTVSNMSPEDSSIYLCSVGSASSQYFGAGTRLSVL.

The rearrangement uses TRBV28 and TRBJ1-4; D is possibly TRBD1 (6 bases). The CDR3 has 16 residues. CDR1 and CDR2 from the germline V gene are MDHEN and SYDVKM. Trimming cost V 5 bases and J 4 bases, with 17 bases left between them. CDR3: CASSLSWDTDNEKLFF. The CDR3 coding sequence is TGTGCCAGCAGTCTCTCCTGGGACACCGATAATGAAAAACTGTTTTTT.

The chain has TRBV9 and TRBJ2-2; no clear D gene. The CDR3 length is 12 residues. Trimming pared 2 bases from V and 2 bases from J, leaving 1 base between. Germline lookup yields CDR1 SGDLS and CDR2 YYNGEE. CDR3 loop: CASSVNTGELFF. CDR3 in DNA: TGTGCCAGCAGCGTCAACACCGGGGAGCTGTTTTTT.

This rearrangement joins TRBV11-1 to TRBJ2-3, with D possibly TRBD2 on 6 matching bases. Deletions cut 2 bases from V and 7 bases from J, with 13 bases between. The CDR3 runs to 14 residues. Germline lookup yields CDR1 SGHAT and CDR2 FQDESV (reference sequence). CDR3 sequence (DNA): TGTGCCAGCAGCTTACAAGTAGCGGTAAATACGCAGTATTTT. It translates to CASSLQVAVNTQYF. Full variable domain (missing parts from reference TRBV11-1 and TRBJ2-3): EAEVAQSPRYKITEKSQAVAFWCDPISGHATLYWYRQILGQGPELLVQFQDESVVDDSQLPKDRFSAERLKGVDSTLKIQPAELGDSAMYLCASSLQVAVNTQYFGPGTRLTVL.

Notes on this clone: An end of the junction does not agree with germline; a read error may underlie this. The chain links TRBV7-7 to TRBJ2-5, with TRBD1 matching over 7 bases. CDR1 and CDR2 (germline): SSHAT, FNYEAQ (reference sequence). This CDR3 comprises 15 residues. The CDR3 DNA is TGTGCTAGCAGCTTCACGGGGACAGTTCAAGAGACCCAGTACTTC. Protein product: CASSFTGTVQETQYF. The full variable domain, with the rest looked up from reference TRBV7-7 and TRBJ2-5, is GAGVSQSPRYKVTKRGQDVTLRCDPISSHATLYWYQQALGQGPEFLTYFNYEAQPDKSGLPSDRFSAERPEGSISTLTIQRTEQRDSAMYRCASSFTGTVQETQYFGPGTRLLVL.

This chain uses TRBV7-2 with TRBJ2-5; TRBD2 agrees at 8 bases. In germline, CDR1 is SGHTA, CDR2 FQGNSA. The CDR3 has 14 residues. Trimming took 2 bases from V and 7 from J; bases not matched to a gene: 6. The CDR3 loop reads CASSLLSAGGTQYF. The DNA for the CDR3 is TGTGCCAGCAGCTTACTTTCTGCGGGGGGGACCCAGTACTTC.

V is TRBV6-5 and J is TRBJ1-1; D uncertain. Germline loops: CDR1 MNHEY, CDR2 SVGAGI. This CDR3 is 13 amino acids long. V was trimmed by 6 bases and J by 3 bases, leaving 11 bases between them. As DNA, the CDR3 is TGTGCCAGCAGGGACGGGAGTCACACTGAAGCTTTCTTT. This codes for CASRDGSHTEAFF.

This chain joins TRBV27 and TRBJ1-5; no reliable D call. Trimming left V 0 bases short and J 7 bases short, with 7 bases between. Germline CDR1 MNHEY, CDR2 SMNVEV (reference sequence). The CDR3 is 13 residues long. The CDR3 is CASSLSRQQPQHF. CDR3 bases: TGTGCCAGCAGTTTATCGCGGCAGCAGCCCCAGCATTTT.

CDR3 nucleotides: TGTGCCAGCTCACCTACAGGGACGGAGATTTCACCCCTCCACTTT. Translation: CASSPTGTEISPLHF. The rearrangement joins TRBV18 to TRBJ1-6; TRBD1 is a possible D gene (6 bases). Germline loops: CDR1 KGHSH, CDR2 LQKENI. The CDR3 totals 15 residues. Trimming stripped 3 bases from V and 9 bases from J, with 15 bases between. The full variable domain, with the rest looked up from reference TRBV18 and TRBJ1-6, is NAGVMQNPRHLVRRRGQEARLRCSPMKGHSHVYWYRQLPEEGLKFMVYLQKENIIDESGMPKERFSAEFPKEGPSILRIQQVVRGDSAAYFCASSPTGTEISPLHFGNGTRLTVT.